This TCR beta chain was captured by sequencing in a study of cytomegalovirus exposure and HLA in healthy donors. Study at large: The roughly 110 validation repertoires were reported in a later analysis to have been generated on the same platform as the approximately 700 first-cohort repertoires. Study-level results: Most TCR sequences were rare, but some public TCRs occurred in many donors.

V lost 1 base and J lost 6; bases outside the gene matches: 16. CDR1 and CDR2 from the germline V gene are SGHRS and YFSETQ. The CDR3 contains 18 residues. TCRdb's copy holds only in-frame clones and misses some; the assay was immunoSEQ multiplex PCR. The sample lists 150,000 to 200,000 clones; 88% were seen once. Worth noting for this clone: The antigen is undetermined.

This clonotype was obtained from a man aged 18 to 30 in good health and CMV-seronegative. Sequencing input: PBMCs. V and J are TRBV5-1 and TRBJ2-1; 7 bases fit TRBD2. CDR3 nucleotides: TGCGCCAGCAGCTTGAATCTGATGCTGGGACTACGCGGCAATGAGCAGTTCTTC. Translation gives CASSLNLMLGLRGNEQFF.